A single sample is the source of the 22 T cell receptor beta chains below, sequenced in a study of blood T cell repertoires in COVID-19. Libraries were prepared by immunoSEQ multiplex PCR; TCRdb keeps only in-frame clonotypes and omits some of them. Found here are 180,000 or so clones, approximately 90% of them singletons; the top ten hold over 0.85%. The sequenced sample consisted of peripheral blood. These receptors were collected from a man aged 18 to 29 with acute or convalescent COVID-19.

The chain's CDR3 is CASSQYSGPTGELFF. CDR3 DNA sequence: TGCGCCAGCAGCCAGTACAGTGGCCCGACCGGGGAGCTGTTTTTT. The rearrangement joins TRBV4-1 to TRBJ2-2; D gene unclear. Germline V CDR1 and CDR2: MGHRA, YSYEKL. The length of the CDR3 is 15 residues. Trimming removed 3 bases from V and 5 bases from J, with 13 bases in between.

CDR3 protein: CASSPVAEGGNTIYF. DNA of the CDR3: TGTGCCAGCAGCCCCGTGGCGGAAGGCGGAAACACCATATATTTT. V and J are TRBV9 and TRBJ1-3, with D uncertain. Germline lookup yields CDR1 SGDLS and CDR2 YYNGEE. The CDR3 runs to 15 residues. The ends were cut back, 4 bases at V and 4 bases at J, with 15 bases in the middle.

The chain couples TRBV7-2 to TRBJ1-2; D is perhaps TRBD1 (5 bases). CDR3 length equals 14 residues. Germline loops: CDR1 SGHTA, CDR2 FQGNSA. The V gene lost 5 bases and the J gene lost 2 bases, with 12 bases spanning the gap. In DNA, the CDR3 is TGTGCCAGCAGCCCTAGTCCAGGGAACTATGGCTACACCTTC. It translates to CASSPSPGNYGYTF.

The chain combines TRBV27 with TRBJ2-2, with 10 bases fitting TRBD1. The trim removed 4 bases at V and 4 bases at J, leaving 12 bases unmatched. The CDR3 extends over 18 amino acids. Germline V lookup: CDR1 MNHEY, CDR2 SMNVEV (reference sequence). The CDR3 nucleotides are TGTGCCAGCAGTTGGGCCGGGACAGGGGTTTACTTCACCGGGGAGCTGTTTTTT. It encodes CASSWAGTGVYFTGELFF.

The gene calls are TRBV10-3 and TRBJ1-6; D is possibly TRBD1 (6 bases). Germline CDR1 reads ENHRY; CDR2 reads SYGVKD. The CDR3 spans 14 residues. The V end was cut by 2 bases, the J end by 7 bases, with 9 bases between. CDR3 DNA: TGTGCCATCAGTGAGATAGGGGGAAATTCACCCCTCCACTTT. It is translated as CAISEIGGNSPLHF.

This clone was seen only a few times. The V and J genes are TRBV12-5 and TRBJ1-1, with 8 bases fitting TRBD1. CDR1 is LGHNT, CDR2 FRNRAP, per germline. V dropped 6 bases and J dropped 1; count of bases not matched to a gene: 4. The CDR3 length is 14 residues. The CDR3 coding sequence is TGTGCTAGTGGCTCGGGACAGGCGAACACTGAAGCTTTCTTT. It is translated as CASGSGQANTEAFF.

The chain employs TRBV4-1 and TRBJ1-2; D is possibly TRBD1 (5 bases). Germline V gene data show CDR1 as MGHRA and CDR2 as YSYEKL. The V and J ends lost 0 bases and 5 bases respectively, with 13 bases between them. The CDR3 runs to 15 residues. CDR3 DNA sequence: TGCGCCAGCAGCCAAGATGTGGGGCTTGGGTATGGCTACACCTTC. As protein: CASSQDVGLGYGYTF.

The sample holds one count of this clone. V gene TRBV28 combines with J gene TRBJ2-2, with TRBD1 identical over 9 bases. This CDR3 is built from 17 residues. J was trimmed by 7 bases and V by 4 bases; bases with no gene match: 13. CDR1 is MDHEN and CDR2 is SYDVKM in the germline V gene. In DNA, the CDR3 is TGTGCCAGCAGTTCAGCACCAGGGACAGGGACGAACGGGGAGCTGTTTTTT. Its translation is CASSSAPGTGTNGELFF.

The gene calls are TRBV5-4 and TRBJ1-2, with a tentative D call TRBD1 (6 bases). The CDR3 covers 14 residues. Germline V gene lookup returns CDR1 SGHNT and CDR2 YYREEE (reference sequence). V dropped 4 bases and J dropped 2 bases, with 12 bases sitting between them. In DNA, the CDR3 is TGTGCCAGCAGCGTACAGGGAGCCAACTATGGCTACACCTTC. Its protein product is CASSVQGANYGYTF. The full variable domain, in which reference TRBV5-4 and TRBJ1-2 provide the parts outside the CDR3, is ETGVTQSPTHLIKTRGQQVTLRCSSQSGHNTVSWYQQALGQGPQFIFQYYREEENGRGNFPPRFSGLQFPNYSSELNVNALELDDSALYLCASSVQGANYGYTFGSGTRLTVV.

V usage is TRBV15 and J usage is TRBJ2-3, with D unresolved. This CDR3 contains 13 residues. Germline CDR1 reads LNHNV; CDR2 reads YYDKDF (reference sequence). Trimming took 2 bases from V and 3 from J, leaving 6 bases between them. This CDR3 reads CATSRPQTDTQYF. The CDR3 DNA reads TGTGCCACCAGCAGACCCCAGACAGATACGCAGTATTTT.

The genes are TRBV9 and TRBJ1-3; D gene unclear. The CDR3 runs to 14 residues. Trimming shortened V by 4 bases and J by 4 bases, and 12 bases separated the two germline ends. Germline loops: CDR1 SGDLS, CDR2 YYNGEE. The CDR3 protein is CASSLSGGGNTIYF. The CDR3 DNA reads TGTGCCAGCAGCCTAAGCGGTGGAGGAAACACCATATATTTT.

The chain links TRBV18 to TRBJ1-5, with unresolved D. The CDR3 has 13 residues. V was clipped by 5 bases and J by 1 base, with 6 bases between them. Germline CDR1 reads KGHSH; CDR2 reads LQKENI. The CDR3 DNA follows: TGTGCCAGCTCAGAGGGAAGCAATCAGCCCCAGCATTTT. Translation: CASSEGSNQPQHF.

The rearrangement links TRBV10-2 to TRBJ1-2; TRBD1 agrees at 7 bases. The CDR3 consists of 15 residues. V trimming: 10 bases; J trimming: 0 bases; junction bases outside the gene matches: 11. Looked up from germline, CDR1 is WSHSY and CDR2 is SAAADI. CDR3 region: CATGDSPLANYGYTF. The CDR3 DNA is TGCGCCACCGGGGACAGCCCCTTAGCTAACTATGGCTACACCTTC.

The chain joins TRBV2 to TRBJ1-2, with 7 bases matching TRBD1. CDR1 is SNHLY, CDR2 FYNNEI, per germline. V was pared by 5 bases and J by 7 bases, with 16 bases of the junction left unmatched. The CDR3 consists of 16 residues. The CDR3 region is CASSWTGPQTPGGYTF. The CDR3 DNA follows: TGTGCCAGCAGTTGGACAGGACCACAAACCCCGGGTGGCTACACCTTC.

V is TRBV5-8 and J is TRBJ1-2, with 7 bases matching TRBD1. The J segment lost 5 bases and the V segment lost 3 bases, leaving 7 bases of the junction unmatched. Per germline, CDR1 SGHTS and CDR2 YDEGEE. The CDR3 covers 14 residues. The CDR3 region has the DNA TGTGCCAGCAGCTACAGGGGAGAAGGGTATGGCTACACCTTC. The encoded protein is CASSYRGEGYGYTF.

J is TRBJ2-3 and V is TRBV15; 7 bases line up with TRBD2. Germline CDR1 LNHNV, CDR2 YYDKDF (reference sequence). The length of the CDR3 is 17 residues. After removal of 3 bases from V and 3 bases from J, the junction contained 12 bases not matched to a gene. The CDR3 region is CATSSQALTSSTDTQYF. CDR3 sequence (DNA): TGTGCCACCAGCAGCCAAGCCTTGACTAGCTCGACAGATACGCAGTATTTT.

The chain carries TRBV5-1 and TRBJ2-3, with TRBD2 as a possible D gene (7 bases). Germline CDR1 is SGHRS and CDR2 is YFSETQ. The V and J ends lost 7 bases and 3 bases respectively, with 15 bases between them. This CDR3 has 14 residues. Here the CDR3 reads CASHPGGDTDTQYF. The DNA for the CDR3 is TGCGCCAGCCATCCGGGGGGCGATACAGATACGCAGTATTTT.

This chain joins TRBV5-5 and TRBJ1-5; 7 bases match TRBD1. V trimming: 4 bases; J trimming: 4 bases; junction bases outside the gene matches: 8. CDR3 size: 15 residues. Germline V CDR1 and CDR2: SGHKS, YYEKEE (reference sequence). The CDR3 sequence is CASSKTTGPNQPQHF. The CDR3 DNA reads TGTGCCAGCAGCAAAACGACAGGGCCGAATCAGCCCCAGCATTTT. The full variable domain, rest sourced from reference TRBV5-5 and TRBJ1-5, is DAGVTQSPTHLIKTRGQQVTLRCSPISGHKSVSWYQQVLGQGPQFIFQYYEKEERGRGNFPDRFSARQFPNYSSELNVNALLLGDSALYLCASSKTTGPNQPQHFGDGTRLSIL.

The CDR3 coding sequence is TGTGCCAGCAGCTTAGATCGGGGACTAGCGGGGGGCGACCTTCGGGACATTCAGTACTTC. Translating it yields CASSLDRGLAGGDLRDIQYF. The chain links TRBV11-3 to TRBJ2-4, with TRBD2 identical over 15 bases. The CDR3 consists of 20 residues. V shed 0 bases, J shed 8 bases, and the junction held 14 bases outside the gene matches. Germline-derived CDR1 and CDR2 are SGHNT and YENEEA.

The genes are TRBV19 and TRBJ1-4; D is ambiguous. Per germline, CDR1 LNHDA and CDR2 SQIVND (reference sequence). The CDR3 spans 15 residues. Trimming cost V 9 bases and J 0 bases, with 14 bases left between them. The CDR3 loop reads CASQEAGATNEKLFF. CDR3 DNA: TGTGCCAGCCAAGAAGCAGGCGCAACTAATGAAAAACTGTTTTTT.

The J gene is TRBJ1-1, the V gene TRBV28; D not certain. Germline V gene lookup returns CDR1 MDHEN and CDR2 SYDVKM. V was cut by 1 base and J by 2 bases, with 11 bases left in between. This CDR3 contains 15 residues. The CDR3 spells CASSLSTGSNTEAFF. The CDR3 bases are TGTGCCAGCAGTTTATCTACGGGGTCCAACACTGAAGCTTTCTTT.

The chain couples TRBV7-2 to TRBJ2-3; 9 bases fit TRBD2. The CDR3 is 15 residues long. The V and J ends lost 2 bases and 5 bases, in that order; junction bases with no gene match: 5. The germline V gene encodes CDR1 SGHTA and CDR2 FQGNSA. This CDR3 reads CASSLQRGAIDTQYF. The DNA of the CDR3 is TGTGCCAGCAGCTTACAGCGGGGGGCGATAGATACGCAGTATTTT.